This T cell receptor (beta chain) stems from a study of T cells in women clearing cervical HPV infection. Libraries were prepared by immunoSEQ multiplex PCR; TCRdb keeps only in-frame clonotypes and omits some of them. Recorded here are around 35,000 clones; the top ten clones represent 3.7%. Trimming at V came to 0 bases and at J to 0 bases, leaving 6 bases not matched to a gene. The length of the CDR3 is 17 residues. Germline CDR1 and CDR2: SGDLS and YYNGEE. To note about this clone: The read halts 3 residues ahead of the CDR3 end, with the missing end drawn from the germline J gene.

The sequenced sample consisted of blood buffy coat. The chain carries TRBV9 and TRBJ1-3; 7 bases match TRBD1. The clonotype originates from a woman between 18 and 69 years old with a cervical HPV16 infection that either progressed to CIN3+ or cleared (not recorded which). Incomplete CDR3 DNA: TGTGCCAGCAGCGTAGGAACAGGGGAATTCTCTGGAAACACC. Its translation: CASSVGTGEFSGNT. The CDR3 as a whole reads CASSVGTGEFSGNTIYF. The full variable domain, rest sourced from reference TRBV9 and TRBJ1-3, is DSGVTQTPKHLITATGQRVTLRCSPRSGDLSVYWYQQSLDQGLQFLIQYYNGEERAKGNILERFSAQQFPDLHSELNLSSLELGDSALYFCASSVGTGEFSGNTIYFGEGSWLTVV.